This T cell receptor beta chain was recorded in a study of cytomegalovirus exposure and HLA in healthy donors. The PCR was carried out with 60 Vbeta primers and 13 Jbeta primers. Generated by immunoSEQ multiplex PCR, the TCRdb table keeps only in-frame clones and is missing some. The table lists approximately 160,000 clones, 77% of them singletons. At collection, donors were nominally healthy, but unrecorded immune exposures were probable. This clone was recorded a few times. What it binds is not known. Study-level findings and limits: A prior analysis recorded that most TCR beta V segments were productive about 87% or about 30% of the time. Highly shared variants forming one cluster were likely a sequencing artifact. The classifier, whose performance was assessed in both the original and validation cohorts, reportedly diagnosed cytomegalovirus status with high specificity and sensitivity.

The CDR3 loop spans 16 amino acids. Germline V CDR1 and CDR2: SGHTA, FQGNSA. With V trimmed by 5 bases and J by 0 bases, 7 bases remained unmatched. The sequence came from a woman in her thirties or forties in good health and CMV-seropositive. Source material: PBMCs. The genes are TRBV7-2 and TRBJ2-5; 9 nucleotides align to TRBD2. The CDR3 loop reads CASSPIRLADQETQYF. The DNA of the CDR3 is TGTGCCAGCAGCCCCATTCGACTAGCGGACCAAGAGACCCAGTACTTC.